This record covers a single T cell receptor beta chain. This table comes from immunoSEQ multiplex PCR, and its TCRdb copy is limited to in-frame clones, with some not included. The table records 150,000 to 200,000 clones, under 85% of them present only once. The sample is drawn from a study of blood T cell repertoires in COVID-19. Study summary: Specimens from acute and convalescent COVID-19 originated in the United States, Italy and Spain. From T cells, B-cell-depleted T cells, or PBMCs came the material, which was cDNA or gDNA.

CDR3 length: 15 amino acids. The germline V gene has CDR1 LGHDT and CDR2 YNNKEL (reference sequence). Losses at the gene ends were 1 base for V and 4 bases for J; bases not matched to a gene: 3. The clonotype comes from a man in his 70s who had recovered from COVID-19. Sequencing was done on a sample of peripheral blood. The chain carries TRBV3-1 (or the pseudogene TRBV3-2) and TRBJ2-7; 11 bases match TRBD2. The chain's CDR3 is CASSQGLAGRYEQYF. The CDR3 nucleotides read TGTGCCAGCAGCCAAGGACTAGCGGGACGGTACGAGCAGTACTTC.